This T cell receptor beta chain was profiled in a study of OX40 agonist ivuxolimab in advanced cancers. Libraries were prepared by immunoSEQ multiplex PCR; TCRdb keeps only in-frame clonotypes and omits some of them. The profile shows 66,000 or so clones, around 85% of them singletons. This CDR3 has 14 residues. The V gene's germline CDR1 is ENHRY and CDR2 SYGVKD. The V gene lost 3 bases and the J gene lost 6 bases, with 12 bases spanning the gap. Sequenced material: CD4+ or CD8+ T cells sorted from blood, taken in a trial of the OX40 agonist ivuxolimab. The TCR was taken from an adult with an advanced solid tumor such as melanoma, head and neck, liver or kidney cancer. This chain uses TRBV10-3 with TRBJ1-5, with D maybe TRBD1 (5 bases). CDR3: CAISDRGRGQPQHF. In DNA form, the CDR3 reads TGTGCCATCAGTGATAGAGGGAGGGGTCAGCCCCAGCATTTT.